The 26 T cell receptor beta chains listed next were all sequenced from one sample in a study of regulatory T cells in long-lasting Graves disease. In building TCR beta libraries, iRepertoire HTBI primers were used together with Arm-PCR of CDR3 regions. MiXCR, run by TCRdb on the multiplex PCR reads, gives a single entry per CDR3 protein. This sample carries about 440,000 distinct CDR3 sequences, 16% of them seen once, and the ten largest clones take approximately 12%. The time point denotes: newly diagnosed GD, antithyroid drugs for less than 3 months. The TCR library used RNA extracted from PBMCs. These same data were also listed under a study on T cells in Graves' hyperthyroidism and ophthalmopathy.

Sample: peripheral blood mononuclear cells (PBMCs), taken at new diagnosis, from a patient treated with antithyroid drugs. Receptor source: a woman in her thirties with Graves disease.

A remark on this clonotype: This may come from a read error, since a much larger clone is one base off. The genes are TRBV20-1 and TRBJ2-1; D unclear. With 6 bases removed from V and 15 bases from J, the gap between germline ends came to 12 bases. This CDR3 spans 9 amino acids. The germline CDR1 and CDR2 sequences are DFQATT and SNEGSKA (reference sequence). In DNA, the CDR3 is TGCAGTGCCAAAGACTGGTGGTTCTTC. As protein: CSAKDWWFF.

This clonotype was seen at least ten times. This chain uses TRBV29-1 with TRBJ1-1, with 7 bases aligning to TRBD1. Germline V lookup: CDR1 SQVTM, CDR2 ANQGSEA. The CDR3 contains 16 residues. With V trimmed by 8 bases and J by 0 bases, 15 bases remained unmatched. The CDR3 here is CSPKSGTEKLNTEAFF. The CDR3, as DNA: TGCAGCCCCAAATCCGGGACAGAAAAGTTGAACACTGAAGCTTTCTTT.

This clonotype appeared many times. This chain connects TRBV3-1 to TRBJ2-7; 8 nucleotides match TRBD1. This CDR3 has 14 residues. Germline lookup yields CDR1 LGHDT and CDR2 YNNKEL (reference sequence). Trimming cost V 1 base and J 6 bases; bases outside gene matches: 5. In nucleotides, the CDR3 is TGTGCCAGCAGCCAAGTCTACGGACAGGGCGAGCAGTACTTC. Amino acids: CASSQVYGQGEQYF.

In its sample, this clonotype was seen many times. The chain carries TRBV12-3 or TRBV12-4 and TRBJ2-1, with 10 bases lining up with TRBD1. The CDR3 runs to 16 residues. Trimming took 5 bases from V and 5 from J; bases not matched to a gene: 9. The CDR3 loop reads CASSIPGQGIDNEQFF. The DNA for the CDR3 is TGTGCCAGCAGTATTCCGGGACAGGGGATAGACAATGAGCAGTTCTTC.

This clonotype showed up many times. The chain employs TRBV20-1 and TRBJ2-5; 9 bases agree with TRBD2. From germline, CDR1 is DFQATT and CDR2 SNEGSKA (reference sequence). The CDR3 has 16 residues. The J segment lost 5 bases and the V segment lost 3 bases, leaving 13 bases of the junction unmatched. The CDR3 DNA is TGCAGTGCTAGGCACACCGGGGGACTAGCTGGCGAGACCCAGTACTTC. It codes for CSARHTGGLAGETQYF.

In the case of this clonotype: A read error is possible here, since a much larger clone lies one base away. The genes are TRBV2 and TRBJ2-7, with D unclear. CDR3 length: 13 residues. The germline CDR1 and CDR2 sequences are SNHLY and FYNNEI. CDR3 amino acids: CASKKDKTYGQYF. Here the CDR3 DNA reads TGTGCCAGCAAGAAGGATAAAACCTACGGGCAGTACTTC.

This clonotype was found many times. The chain joins TRBV11-2 to TRBJ2-5; D is unresolved. The germline V gene has CDR1 SGHAT and CDR2 FQNNGV. This CDR3 has 13 amino acids. V was cut by 0 bases and J by 3 bases, with 5 bases left in between. The CDR3 region is CASSLDVEETQYF. CDR3 bases: TGTGCCAGCAGCTTAGATGTAGAAGAGACCCAGTACTTC.

This clonotype was found a few times. The rearrangement joins TRBV27 to TRBJ1-1, with D unresolved. The CDR3 is 13 residues long. Germline V gene lookup returns CDR1 MNHEY and CDR2 SMNVEV (reference sequence). V gave up 6 bases and J gave up 3 bases, with 11 bases separating them. The CDR3 loop reads CASSRQRYTEAFF. CDR3 nucleotide sequence: TGTGCCAGCAGCCGTCAGCGGTACACTGAAGCTTTCTTT.

This clonotype was counted many times. The rearrangement uses TRBV28 and TRBJ1-5; D ambiguous. Germline V gene data show CDR1 as MDHEN and CDR2 as SYDVKM. V was pared by 7 bases and J by 5 bases, with 12 bases between. The CDR3 extends over 13 amino acids. CDR3 nucleotides: TGTGCCAGCACCGAGGCGTGGGATCAGCCCCAGCATTTT. It translates to CASTEAWDQPQHF.

This clonotype was found many times. This chain joins TRBV12-3 or TRBV12-4 and TRBJ2-5, with 9 bases matching TRBD2. The CDR3 covers 17 residues. J lost 5 bases, V lost 3 bases, and 13 bases had no gene match. The CDR3, as DNA: TGTGCCAGCAGTTTCCCCTTCGGACTAGCGAACGCTGAGACCCAGTACTTC. It codes for CASSFPFGLANAETQYF.

The CDR3 DNA follows: TGCGCCAGCGCCGTCGGGGGGGGGTCCTACGAGCAGTACTTC. Protein sequence: CASAVGGGSYEQYF. The chain carries TRBV5-1 and TRBJ2-7, with 8 bases matching TRBD2. V trimming: 7 bases; J trimming: 1 base; junction bases outside the gene matches: 7. The CDR3 is 14 amino acids. In germline, CDR1 is SGHRS, CDR2 YFSETQ.

This rearrangement joins TRBV29-1 to TRBJ2-1; TRBD2 matches 12 bases. In germline, CDR1 is SQVTM, CDR2 ANQGSEA. J was trimmed by 7 bases and V by 5 bases; bases with no gene match: 6. This CDR3 comprises 14 residues. The CDR3 coding sequence is TGCAGCGTTCGAGGGGGACTAGCGGGTAATGAGCAGTTCTTC. It yields the protein CSVRGGLAGNEQFF.

This clonotype occurred a few times. The CDR3 loop reads CASSVVAGLQETQYF. As DNA, the CDR3 is TGTGCCAGCTCCGTAGTAGCGGGGCTCCAAGAGACCCAGTACTTC. The chain is built from TRBV5-4 and TRBJ2-5; TRBD2 aligns across 8 bases. Germline assignment: CDR1 SGHNT and CDR2 YYREEE (reference sequence). The V and J ends lost 7 bases and 1 base, in that order; junction bases with no gene match: 9. This CDR3 has 15 amino acids.

This clonotype was recorded at least ten times. The V and J genes are TRBV3-1 and TRBJ2-1, with 10 bases aligning to TRBD2. J gave up 3 bases and V 2 bases, and 13 bases lay outside the gene matches. CDR1 is LGHDT, CDR2 YNNKEL, per germline (reference sequence). The CDR3 length is 19 residues. The CDR3 loop reads CASSQSAGGPRSLYNEQFF. Here the CDR3 DNA reads TGTGCCAGCAGCCAATCAGCGGGAGGGCCTCGGTCCCTCTACAATGAGCAGTTCTTC.

This clonotype was observed many times. The chain joins TRBV2 to TRBJ2-1; D gene uncertain. This CDR3 spans 11 amino acids. V dropped 1 base and J dropped 9 bases, with 4 bases sitting between them. CDR1 and CDR2 (germline): SNHLY, FYNNEI. The CDR3 loop is CASSEGGEQFF. DNA of the CDR3: TGTGCCAGCAGTGAAGGAGGTGAGCAGTTCTTC.

This clonotype was seen at least ten times. The genes are TRBV9 and TRBJ2-3; D unclear. V was shortened by 6 bases and J by 4 bases, with 18 bases between the two germline ends. Per germline, CDR1 SGDLS and CDR2 YYNGEE. The CDR3 contains 15 residues. This CDR3 is CASTGSWGGADTQYF. For the CDR3, the DNA is TGTGCCAGCACCGGCTCATGGGGTGGGGCAGATACGCAGTATTTT.

In the case of this clonotype: A much bigger clone sits one base away, suggesting this may be a read error. In DNA form, the CDR3 reads TGCAGCGTTGGATGGGCGGGAGGGCCTTTCACCGGGGAGCTGTTTTTT. Residues: CSVGWAGGPFTGELFF. The chain employs TRBV29-1 and TRBJ2-2, with 9 positions matching TRBD2. Germline V CDR1 and CDR2: SQVTM, ANQGSEA. Losses at the gene ends were 4 bases for V and 4 bases for J; bases not matched to a gene: 10. The CDR3 length is 16 residues.

This clonotype showed up many times. This CDR3 is CASSLDGGTEAFF. CDR3 bases: TGTGCCAGCAGCTTAGACGGGGGAACTGAAGCTTTCTTT. The rearrangement uses TRBV13 and TRBJ1-1, with D tentatively TRBD1 (5 bases). V was shortened by 1 base and J by 5 bases, with 8 bases between the two germline ends. Per germline, CDR1 PRHDT and CDR2 FYEKMQ (reference sequence). The CDR3 spans 13 residues. The full variable domain, its missing parts supplied by reference TRBV13 and TRBJ1-1, is AAGVIQSPRHLIKEKRETATLKCYPIPRHDTVYWYQQGPGQDPQFLISFYEKMQSDKGSIPDRFSAQQFSDYHSELNMSSLELGDSALYFCASSLDGGTEAFFGQGTRLTVV.

This chain links TRBV5-1 with TRBJ1-1; D is uncertain. V lost 4 bases and J lost 8, with 18 bases in between. Germline values: CDR1 SGHRS, CDR2 YFSETQ. This CDR3 is 14 amino acids long. Here the CDR3 reads CASSLKMIREEAFF. CDR3 DNA sequence: TGCGCCAGCAGCCTGAAGATGATTAGAGAAGAAGCTTTCTTT. Using reference TRBV5-1 and TRBJ1-1 for the parts outside the CDR3, the full variable domain is KAGVTQTPRYLIKTRGQQVTLSCSPISGHRSVSWYQQTPGQGLQFLFEYFSETQRNKGNFPGRFSGRQFSNSRSEMNVSTLELGDSALYLCASSLKMIREEAFFGQGTRLTVV.

V and J are TRBV19 and TRBJ2-5; D gene unclear. The V end lost 5 bases, the J end lost 2 bases, and 9 bases lay between the germline ends. Germline loops: CDR1 LNHDA, CDR2 SQIVND (reference sequence). The CDR3 has 13 amino acids. CDR3 protein: CASSWAEQETQYF. In nucleotides, the CDR3 is TGTGCCAGTAGTTGGGCGGAGCAAGAGACCCAGTACTTC.

This clonotype was detected ten times or more. J is TRBJ2-1 and V is TRBV9, with a weak D call TRBD2 (6 bases). Germline-derived CDR1 and CDR2 are SGDLS and YYNGEE. CDR3 size: 20 residues. The ends were cut back, 0 bases at V and 3 bases at J, with 25 bases in the middle. DNA for the CDR3: TGTGCCAGCAGCGTAGAGGCTGGTTTTAGCGGAAGTCCTGACTACAATGAGCAGTTCTTC. Translating it yields CASSVEAGFSGSPDYNEQFF.

This chain connects TRBV5-1 to TRBJ1-1; 7 bases are shared with TRBD1. V shed 2 bases and J 13 bases; nucleotides not matched to a gene: 8. Looked up from germline, CDR1 is SGHRS and CDR2 is YFSETQ. The CDR3 has 12 residues. The CDR3 is CASSFSGQPVFF. CDR3 bases: TGCGCCAGCAGCTTCTCGGGACAGCCTGTTTTCTTT.

A single count supports this clonotype. Just one base apart from a much larger clone, this may be a read error. V gene TRBV7-9 combines with J gene TRBJ1-5; no firm D call. This CDR3 is built from 15 residues. Germline values: CDR1 SEHNR, CDR2 FQNEAQ (reference sequence). CDR3 region: CACSSVWRSNQPQHF. The DNA for the CDR3 is TGTGCCTGCAGCTCTGTCTGGCGTAGCAATCAGCCCCAGCATTTT.

This clonotype was observed a handful of times. This chain links TRBV24-1 with TRBJ2-3, with TRBD2 matching over 10 bases. From germline, CDR1 is KGHDR and CDR2 SFDVKD. Trimming cost V 4 bases and J 2 bases; bases outside gene matches: 17. This CDR3 comprises 20 residues. CDR3: CATSDLRTSGPSKLTDTQYF. The CDR3 DNA sequence: TGTGCCACCAGTGACCTGCGGACTAGCGGACCATCGAAACTCACAGATACGCAGTATTTT.

As DNA, the CDR3 is TGTGCCATCAGGAGCGGGAGTTTAAATGGGAATTCCTACAATGAGCAGTTCTTC. It specifies CAIRSGSLNGNSYNEQFF. The genes are TRBV10-3 and TRBJ2-1; 8 nucleotides match TRBD2. This CDR3 is built from 18 residues. Losses at the gene ends were 6 bases for V and 1 base for J; bases not matched to a gene: 14. Germline V lookup: CDR1 ENHRY, CDR2 SYGVKD.

This chain joins TRBV5-4 and TRBJ2-6; D ambiguous. The CDR3 has 16 residues. Trimming shortened V by 10 bases and J by 1 base, and 18 bases separated the two germline ends. Germline CDR1 and CDR2: SGHNT and YYREEE (reference sequence). The CDR3: CAASMGSRSGANVLTF. The CDR3 nucleotides read TGTGCCGCCTCGATGGGATCTCGATCTGGGGCCAACGTCCTGACTTTC.